This entry describes one TCR beta chain. Its antigen is still unknown. The junction shows a germline mismatch at one end, possibly a read error. This sample is part of a study of cytomegalovirus exposure and HLA in healthy donors. Study outcomes and limitations: Specificity of three CMV-associated chains for CMV antigens was verified in vitro. A prior analysis recorded that most TCR beta V segments were productive about 90% or about 30% of the time. The HLA-A and HLA-B alleles of most subjects were reportedly predicted accurately from TCR beta sequences.

The CDR3 is 15 residues long. CDR1 SEHNR and CDR2 FQNEAQ come from the germline V gene (reference sequence). The study ran its PCR with 60 Vbeta and 13 Jbeta primers. Assay used: immunoSEQ multiplex PCR; TCRdb lists only in-frame clones, some missing. This table holds about 250,000 clones, 65% to 85% found once. Although they were nominally healthy when sampled, donors likely had unrecorded immune exposures. The specimen sequenced was PBMCs. This sequence joins TRBV7-9 and TRBJ2-7, with TRBD1 matching 7 bases. The receptor was derived from a female donor in good health and CMV-seronegative. The CDR3 spells CSSSSTPGQPYEQYF. The CDR3, as DNA: TGTTCCAGCAGCAGCACGCCGGGACAGCCCTACGAGCAGTACTTC.